Listed here are 3 T cell receptor beta chains from one sample, sequenced in a study of identifying expanded T cells in peripheral blood. Profiled with immunoSEQ multiplex PCR; TCRdb holds only in-frame clones, not every one. This sample yields some 70,000 clones, of which 85% to 90% are seen a single time; more than 3% belongs to the top ten. Sequencing was carried out using blood. The receptor source for this set is a person aged 18 to 75 in good health.

The chain has TRBV27 and TRBJ1-2; D might be TRBD1 (5 bases). The CDR3 loop spans 14 amino acids. V lost 0 bases to trimming and J lost 4 bases, with 9 bases between them. Germline V CDR1 and CDR2: MNHEY, SMNVEV (reference sequence). The CDR3, as DNA: TGTGCCAGCAGTTTATCGGCAGGGAGCTATGGCTACACCTTC. Translated, it gives CASSLSAGSYGYTF.

This clone was seen a few times. This rearrangement joins TRBV7-9 to TRBJ1-1, with D perhaps TRBD1 (5 bases). Per the germline V gene, CDR1 is SEHNR and CDR2 is FQNEAQ (reference sequence). Trimming removed 3 bases from V and 0 bases from J, with 17 bases in between. This CDR3 contains 17 residues. The CDR3 reads CASSFTPRQPLNTEAFF. CDR3 DNA: TGTGCCAGCAGCTTCACCCCCCGACAGCCCTTGAACACTGAAGCTTTCTTT. Supplemented by reference TRBV7-9 and TRBJ1-1, the full variable domain reads DTGVSQNPRHKITKRGQNVTFRCDPISEHNRLYWYRQTLGQGPEFLTYFQNEAQLEKSRLLSDRFSAERPKGSFSTLEIQRTEQGDSAMYLCASSFTPRQPLNTEAFFGQGTRLTVV.

The genes are TRBV28 and TRBJ2-1; D is uncertain. In germline, CDR1 is MDHEN, CDR2 SYDVKM. There are 14 residues in the CDR3. V lost 2 bases and J 5 bases, leaving 10 bases between the germline ends. The DNA for the CDR3 is TGTGCCAGCAGTTTAGGCAGAGTTAACAATGAGCAGTTCTTC. Translation gives CASSLGRVNNEQFF.